A single sample is the source of the 32 T cell receptor beta chains below, sequenced in a study of T cells after yellow fever vaccination. TCRdb ran MiXCR on the 5' RACE reads and lists one entry per CDR3 protein. This table holds about 240,000 distinct CDR3 sequences, 6.9% found once. The sequenced sample was CD4+ T cells sorted from PBMCs, obtained 15 days after the yellow fever booster vaccination. These receptors originate from a man aged 30 to 45 who received the YFV17D yellow fever vaccine.

This clonotype has a count of ten or more. The chain recombines TRBV20-1 with TRBJ2-2, with TRBD2 identical over 11 bases. Per germline, CDR1 DFQATT and CDR2 SNEGSKA (reference sequence). The ends lost 6 bases at V and 3 bases at J; junction bases unmatched: 6. This CDR3 is 15 amino acids long. Here the CDR3 reads CSASTSGIDTGELFF. The DNA of the CDR3 is TGCAGTGCCTCGACTAGCGGGATAGACACCGGGGAGCTGTTTTTT.

This clonotype came up many times. The DNA of the CDR3 is TGTGCCAGCTCACCACCGGTTTGGACAGAGAACAATGAGCAGTTCTTC. Translating it yields CASSPPVWTENNEQFF. V and J are TRBV18 and TRBJ2-1; possible D gene TRBD1, 6 bases. V lost 0 bases and J 5 bases, leaving 14 bases between the germline ends. Germline V gene sequence: CDR1 KGHSH, CDR2 LQKENI. CDR3 length: 16 amino acids.

This clonotype was seen at least ten times. The chain's CDR3 is CASSLISRNEQFF. CDR3 DNA sequence: TGTGCCAGCAGCTTGATTAGTCGTAATGAGCAGTTCTTC. The chain is built from TRBV5-6 and TRBJ2-1; D gene ambiguous. V was cut by 1 base and J by 7 bases, with 9 bases left in between. The CDR3 consists of 13 residues. CDR1 is SGHDT and CDR2 is YYEEEE in the germline V gene.

The V gene is TRBV3-1, the J gene TRBJ2-1, with D perhaps TRBD2 (6 bases). The CDR3 is made up of 17 amino acids. V lost 4 bases and J lost 7, with 23 bases in between. Germline V gives CDR1 LGHDT, CDR2 YNNKEL (reference sequence). CDR3 loop: CASSPLGRLERENEQFF. Written as DNA, the CDR3 is TGTGCCAGCAGCCCCCTCGGACGACTAGAAAGGGAAAATGAGCAGTTCTTC.

The rearrangement joins TRBV21-1 to TRBJ2-2; TRBD1 reflects the table's D call only, with no check against the DNA. TRBV21-1 is labeled a pseudogene. This CDR3 spans 15 amino acids. The CDR3 DNA is TGTGCCGGAAAGTGCGGGACAGGGTCCACCGGGGAGCTGTTTTTT. As protein: CAGKCGTGSTGELFF.

The chain links TRBV5-1 to TRBJ1-1, with a tentative D call TRBD1 (5 bases). Germline assignment: CDR1 SGHRS and CDR2 YFSETQ. CDR3 length: 16 residues. V was shortened by 0 bases and J by 1 base, with 13 bases between the two germline ends. The CDR3 here is CASSLGPLGGNTEAFF. CDR3 nucleotide sequence: TGCGCCAGCAGCTTGGGGCCACTGGGGGGGAACACTGAAGCTTTCTTT.

V is TRBV20-1 and J is TRBJ2-3; 9 bases are shared with TRBD2. The V gene end was trimmed by 0 bases and the J gene end by 6 bases; junction bases not matched to a gene: 10. The CDR3 extends over 16 amino acids. CDR1 and CDR2 from the germline V gene are DFQATT and SNEGSKA (reference sequence). CDR3: CSARDPAGLAFDTQYF. CDR3 nucleotides: TGCAGTGCTAGAGATCCTGCTGGACTAGCGTTTGATACGCAGTATTTT.

This chain uses TRBV20-1 with TRBJ1-2, with 8 bases that match TRBD1. V trimming: 3 bases; J trimming: 7 bases; junction bases outside the gene matches: 4. The CDR3 covers 12 residues. Germline V gene lookup returns CDR1 DFQATT and CDR2 SNEGSKA (reference sequence). In DNA, the CDR3 is TGCAGTGCTAGGGCACAGGGGGGTGGCTACACCTTC. It specifies CSARAQGGGYTF.

This clonotype was seen many times. The V call is TRBV28, the J call TRBJ2-4, with D perhaps TRBD2 (5 bases). CDR3 length equals 16 residues. Trimming pared 5 bases from V and 4 bases from J, leaving 18 bases between. CDR1 MDHEN and CDR2 SYDVKM come from the germline V gene. The CDR3 loop is CASSLPPQREKNIQYF. The CDR3 DNA reads TGTGCCAGCAGTCTCCCCCCCCAAAGGGAGAAAAACATTCAGTACTTC.

The chain employs TRBV18 and TRBJ2-2; 8 positions agree with TRBD1. Per the germline V gene, CDR1 is KGHSH and CDR2 is LQKENI. This CDR3 spans 14 amino acids. With 1 base clipped from V and 6 bases from J, the junction kept 1 base outside the gene matches. CDR3: CASSPRRGPGELFF. The CDR3 nucleotides are TGTGCCAGCTCACCACGCAGGGGGCCCGGGGAGCTGTTTTTT.

The chain couples TRBV2 to TRBJ2-1, with TRBD2 matching over 8 bases. CDR3 length equals 13 residues. V was clipped by 11 bases and J by 4 bases; unmatched bases: 7. Germline-derived CDR1 and CDR2 are SNHLY and FYNNEI. CDR3 protein: CASRSGAYNEQFF. CDR3 bases: TGTGCCTCCCGTAGCGGGGCTTACAATGAGCAGTTCTTC.

The chain recombines TRBV5-1 with TRBJ1-1; D remains unclear. There are 14 residues in the CDR3. CDR1 is SGHRS and CDR2 is YFSETQ in the germline V gene. Deletions cut 3 bases from V and 0 bases from J, with 9 bases between. CDR3 coding DNA: TGCGCCAGCAGCTCGGGCAGCCTGAACACTGAAGCTTTCTTT. Protein: CASSSGSLNTEAFF.

The chain couples TRBV6-2 or TRBV6-3 to TRBJ2-7; D is unclear. V was clipped by 2 bases and J by 2 bases, with 10 bases between them. The CDR3 is 14 amino acids. Per the germline V gene, CDR1 is MNHEY and CDR2 is SVGEGT. CDR3 region: CASSYVLDTYEQYF. For the CDR3, the DNA is TGTGCCAGCAGTTACGTTCTCGATACCTACGAGCAGTACTTC.

This clonotype showed up many times. This chain links TRBV6-1 with TRBJ1-5, with TRBD1 as a possible D gene (5 bases). Trimming pared 9 bases from V and 8 bases from J, leaving 20 bases between. This CDR3 has 14 amino acids. Germline V CDR1 and CDR2: MNHNS, SASEGT. CDR3 sequence (DNA): TGTGCCAGTCTTATGGCCGGGGGTAGAGAGCCCCAGCATTTT. Its translation is CASLMAGGREPQHF.

CDR3 DNA sequence: TGCAGTGCTAGAAGGACGAACACTGAAGCTTTCTTT. Its protein is CSARRTNTEAFF. V usage is TRBV20-1 and J usage is TRBJ1-1; D is uncertain. V lost 2 bases to trimming and J lost 1 base, with 5 bases between them. CDR1 and CDR2 (germline): DFQATT, SNEGSKA (reference sequence). This CDR3 contains 12 residues.

The table lists this clonotype with a few counts. The rearrangement uses TRBV5-1 and TRBJ2-3; 7 bases fit TRBD1. With V trimmed by 3 bases and J by 6 bases, 10 bases remained unmatched. In germline, CDR1 is SGHRS, CDR2 YFSETQ. CDR3 length equals 15 residues. The CDR3 sequence is CASSSLRQGEDTQYF. The CDR3 DNA reads as TGCGCCAGCAGCTCCCTCCGACAGGGTGAGGATACGCAGTATTTT.

This clonotype was counted only a few times. The gene calls are TRBV5-1 and TRBJ1-6, with D possibly being TRBD1 (5 bases). V lost 4 bases and J lost 15, with 11 bases in between. The CDR3 has 11 amino acids. Germline V gene lookup returns CDR1 SGHRS and CDR2 YFSETQ. As DNA, the CDR3 is TGCGCCAGCAGCGGGGACGGGGACCTCCACTTT. It yields the protein CASSGDGDLHF.

This clonotype has more than one count but fewer than ten. The J gene is TRBJ2-7, the V gene TRBV15; perhaps TRBD2 as D (5 bases). The CDR3 has 13 amino acids. Germline CDR1 LNHNV, CDR2 YYDKDF (reference sequence). Trimming pared 3 bases from V and 3 bases from J, leaving 9 bases between. As DNA, the CDR3 is TGTGCCACCAGCAGCGGGAACTTCTACGAGCAGTACTTC. This translates into CATSSGNFYEQYF.

This clonotype has at least ten counts. The gene calls are TRBV20-1 and TRBJ1-6, with D hard to call. Trimming shortened V by 4 bases and J by 0 bases, and 7 bases separated the two germline ends. CDR3 length equals 14 residues. The germline V gene has CDR1 DFQATT and CDR2 SNEGSKA (reference sequence). Written as DNA, the CDR3 is TGCAGTGCTACAGCAAACTCCTATAATTCACCCCTCCACTTT. Amino acid sequence: CSATANSYNSPLHF.

This clonotype was detected only a few times. This sequence joins TRBV28 and TRBJ1-5; no clear D gene. In germline, CDR1 is MDHEN, CDR2 SYDVKM. The CDR3 totals 13 residues. The V and J ends lost 11 bases and 5 bases respectively, with 16 bases between them. The CDR3 region is CASGREVYQPQHF. The CDR3 DNA sequence: TGTGCCTCCGGGAGGGAAGTTTATCAGCCCCAGCATTTT.

The rearrangement uses TRBV11-2 and TRBJ2-1; D not resolved. V dropped 5 bases and J dropped 5 bases, with 19 bases sitting between them. The CDR3 loop spans 16 amino acids. CDR1 and CDR2 (germline): SGHAT, FQNNGV. CDR3 nucleotides: TGTGCCAGCAGCGACCTAAGGGCACGCGGTCACAATGAGCAGTTCTTC. Translated, it gives CASSDLRARGHNEQFF.

V usage is TRBV5-4 and J usage is TRBJ2-2; TRBD1 agrees at 9 bases. V lost 3 bases and J lost 5; bases outside the gene matches: 8. The germline V gene has CDR1 SGHNT and CDR2 YYREEE (reference sequence). The CDR3 contains 16 residues. The chain's CDR3 is CASSSPGQGNTGELFF. The CDR3 DNA follows: TGTGCCAGCAGCTCACCGGGACAGGGAAATACCGGGGAGCTGTTTTTT.

This clonotype was recorded many times. DNA for the CDR3: TGTGCCAGCAGCGACTACCGGGGGGAGCAGTTCTTC. It yields the protein CASSDYRGEQFF. This chain connects TRBV28 to TRBJ2-1; the D gene is possibly TRBD2 (6 bases). The germline CDR1 and CDR2 sequences are MDHEN and SYDVKM. V lost 6 bases, J lost 10 bases, and 13 bases lay in between. The CDR3 covers 12 residues.

This clonotype was observed a few times. The chain carries TRBV20-1 and TRBJ2-3; D possibly corresponds to TRBD1 (5 bases). The V end lost 0 bases, the J end lost 0 bases, and 10 bases lay between the germline ends. Germline V CDR1 and CDR2: DFQATT, SNEGSKA (reference sequence). The CDR3 is made up of 15 amino acids. CDR3 protein: CSARDRQFSTDTQYF. DNA for the CDR3: TGCAGTGCTAGAGATAGACAGTTTAGCACAGATACGCAGTATTTT.

This clonotype was detected many times. J is TRBJ2-2 and V is TRBV29-1; no clear D gene. CDR1 and CDR2 from the germline V gene are SQVTM and ANQGSEA. V lost 4 bases to trimming and J lost 6 bases, with 9 bases between them. The CDR3 length is 12 residues. The CDR3, as DNA: TGCAGCGTTGCCGGTTTCGCCGGGGAGCTGTTTTTT. Its translation: CSVAGFAGELFF.

The rearrangement joins TRBV29-1 to TRBJ1-1, with no clear D. The CDR3 loop spans 13 amino acids. The germline CDR1 and CDR2 sequences are SQVTM and ANQGSEA. The CDR3 here is CIASVGRSTEAFF. CDR3 DNA sequence: TGCATCGCTTCGGTGGGGAGAAGCACTGAAGCTTTCTTT.

The chain uses TRBV29-1 and TRBJ2-4; the D gene could be TRBD1 or TRBD2 (6 bases each). V was clipped by 6 bases and J by 1 base, with 13 bases between them. There are 14 residues in the CDR3. Germline V gene lookup returns CDR1 SQVTM and CDR2 ANQGSEA. The CDR3 region has the DNA TGCAGCGTAGCGGAAGGGGGGGCCAAAAACATTCAGTACTTC. This encodes CSVAEGGAKNIQYF.

The V and J genes are TRBV18 and TRBJ1-1; TRBD1 might be the D (6 bases). V gave up 3 bases and J gave up 6 bases, with 8 bases separating them. CDR1 and CDR2 from the germline V gene are KGHSH and LQKENI. The CDR3 contains 12 residues. CDR3 in amino acids: CASSPRTAEAFF. The CDR3 region has the DNA TGTGCCAGCTCACCGCGGACAGCTGAAGCTTTCTTT.

This clonotype was found a few times. The chain employs TRBV10-3 and TRBJ2-6, with a weak D call TRBD1 (6 bases). The CDR3 contains 18 residues. Trimming shortened V by 3 bases and J by 0 bases, and 15 bases separated the two germline ends. Germline CDR1 and CDR2: ENHRY and SYGVKD. The CDR3 bases are TGTGCCATCAGTGATCCGGGACACTATATCTCTGGGGCCAACGTCCTGACTTTC. Its protein product is CAISDPGHYISGANVLTF.

The rearrangement joins TRBV20-1 to TRBJ2-5; 10 bases are shared with TRBD1. V shed 6 bases, J shed 5 bases, and the junction held 6 bases outside the gene matches. The V gene's germline CDR1 is DFQATT and CDR2 SNEGSKA (reference sequence). The CDR3 is 13 residues long. The CDR3 nucleotides read TGCAGTGCCTGGGGGGGACAGGGGGAGACCCAGTACTTC. Translating it yields CSAWGGQGETQYF.

This clonotype was observed at least ten times. The chain links TRBV5-1 to TRBJ2-1; D possibly corresponds to TRBD2 (5 bases). CDR3 length equals 14 residues. Between the trimmed V and J ends, which lost 0 bases and 8 bases, there was a span of 12 bases. Looked up from germline, CDR1 is SGHRS and CDR2 is YFSETQ. The CDR3, as DNA: TGCGCCAGCAGCTTGGAACGGGGATTGCATGAGCAGTTCTTC. This gives the protein CASSLERGLHEQFF.

In regard to this clonotype: A much larger clone lies a single base off, so this may be a read error. The chain carries TRBV12-3 or TRBV12-4 and TRBJ2-7; the D call may be TRBD1 or TRBD2 (5 bases each). Trimming left V 7 bases short and J 9 bases short, with 22 bases between. CDR3 length: 14 residues. The CDR3, as DNA: TGTGCCAGCACCCTTACCGGGACCCCCCGGGGGCAGTACTTC. It translates to CASTLTGTPRGQYF.